This is a list of T cell receptor beta chains from one sample in a study of T cells in Graves' hyperthyroidism and ophthalmopathy. TCRdb ran MiXCR on the multiplex PCR reads and lists one entry per CDR3 protein. The sample carries about 360,000 distinct CDR3 sequences, approximately 13% recorded once. Sequenced input: blood. These receptor sequences come from a woman under 30 with Graves' hyperthyroidism. CDR3s include the opening cysteine and the closing phenylalanine or tryptophan. Fields, in order: CDR3 protein, CDR3 DNA, D gene, V gene, clone size, J gene. D genes are given only for firm matches. Clone size is not always given. Where it is, it says once, few, many or a class for expanded clones.

CDR3 protein: CASSSRRTVNTEAFF
CDR3 DNA: TGTGCCAGCAGCTCCAGACGCACAGTAAACACTGAAGCTTTCTTT
D gene: .
V gene: TRBV11-2
clone size: once
J gene: TRBJ1-1

CDR3 protein: CASSAAGGYTDTQYF
CDR3 DNA: TGTGCCAGCAGCGCGGCAGGGGGCTACACAGATACGCAGTATTTT
D gene: TRBD1
V gene: TRBV9
clone size: many
J gene: TRBJ2-3

CDR3 protein: CASSPRAGPEAFF
CDR3 DNA: TGTGCCAGCAGCCCTAGGGCGGGTCCTGAAGCTTTCTTT
D gene: .
V gene: TRBV5-4
clone size: many
J gene: TRBJ1-1

CDR3 protein: CATSTRDRGVTEAFF
CDR3 DNA: TGTGCCACCAGCACTCGGGACAGGGGTGTCACTGAAGCTTTCTTT
D gene: TRBD1
V gene: TRBV15
clone size: many
J gene: TRBJ1-1

CDR3 protein: CSAVPGRLRNEQFF
CDR3 DNA: TGCAGTGCAGTGCCGGGACGCCTGAGAAATGAGCAGTTCTTC
D gene: .
V gene: TRBV20-1
clone size: many
J gene: TRBJ2-1

CDR3 protein: CASSPGLQSTGELFF
CDR3 DNA: TGTGCCAGCAGTCCGGGCCTCCAATCCACCGGGGAGCTGTTTTTT
D gene: .
V gene: TRBV6-1
clone size: .
J gene: TRBJ2-2

CDR3 protein: CASSYSYNQETQYF
CDR3 DNA: TGTGCCAGCAGTTACTCTTACAACCAAGAGACCCAGTACTTC
D gene: .
V gene: TRBV6-5
clone size: many
J gene: TRBJ2-5

CDR3 protein: CASSYGTGWYEQYF
CDR3 DNA: TGTGCCAGCAGCTATGGGACAGGTTGGTACGAGCAGTACTTC
D gene: TRBD1
V gene: TRBV7-9
clone size: many
J gene: TRBJ2-7

CDR3 protein: CASTLSANYGYTF
CDR3 DNA: TGTGCCAGCACCCTCTCAGCTAACTATGGCTACACCTTC
D gene: .
V gene: TRBV9
clone size: many
J gene: TRBJ1-2

CDR3 protein: CASRDGLASSHEQFF
CDR3 DNA: TGTGCCAGCAGAGATGGACTAGCGAGTTCTCATGAGCAGTTCTTC
D gene: TRBD2
V gene: TRBV12-3/TRBV12-4
clone size: many
J gene: TRBJ2-1

CDR3 protein: CAWSVPPYRGYTEAFF
CDR3 DNA: TGTGCCTGGAGTGTACCCCCGTACAGGGGGTACACTGAAGCTTTCTTT
D gene: TRBD1
V gene: TRBV30
clone size: many
J gene: TRBJ1-1

CDR3 protein: CASTERIPGLGSSYEQYF
CDR3 DNA: TGTGCCAGCACCGAAAGGATTCCGGGACTCGGTAGCTCCTACGAGCAGTACTTC
D gene: .
V gene: TRBV5-6
clone size: few
J gene: TRBJ2-7

CDR3 protein: CASSLYRGPGTGELFF
CDR3 DNA: TGTGCCAGCAGCTTATACCGCGGCCCCGGGACCGGGGAGCTGTTTTTT
D gene: .
V gene: TRBV11-2
clone size: many
J gene: TRBJ2-2

CDR3 protein: CASSAVGGAEAFF
CDR3 DNA: TGTGCCAGCAGCGCCGTAGGGGGGGCTGAAGCTTTCTTT
D gene: .
V gene: TRBV9
clone size: many
J gene: TRBJ1-1

CDR3 protein: CASSPPVGLAEETQYF
CDR3 DNA: TGTGCCAGCTCACCACCGGTGGGACTAGCGGAAGAGACCCAGTACTTC
D gene: TRBD2
V gene: TRBV18
clone size: .
J gene: TRBJ2-5

CDR3 protein: CATERGQGNSPLHF
CDR3 DNA: TGTGCCACCGAACGGGGACAGGGGAATTCACCCCTCCACTTT
D gene: TRBD1
V gene: TRBV5-8
clone size: many
J gene: TRBJ1-6

CDR3 protein: CATSSGGYYGYTF
CDR3 DNA: TGTGCCACCAGTAGCGGCGGATACTATGGCTACACCTTC
D gene: .
V gene: TRBV24-1
clone size: many
J gene: TRBJ1-2

CDR3 protein: CASGRGGLAGVREQYF
CDR3 DNA: TGTGCCAGCGGCCGGGGCGGGCTAGCGGGAGTGAGGGAGCAGTACTTC
D gene: TRBD2
V gene: TRBV5-5
clone size: many
J gene: TRBJ2-7